The source of this TCR beta chain is a study of T cell responses to AZD1222 COVID-19 vaccine. Germline V gene lookup returns CDR1 PRHDT and CDR2 FYEKMQ (reference sequence). CDR3 size: 16 residues. V was clipped by 1 base and J by 4 bases; unmatched bases: 8. Only in-frame clones appear in the TCRdb table, and some are missing; sequencing was by immunoSEQ multiplex PCR. The repertoire holds some 190,000 clones, with roughly 94% as singletons. The chain joins TRBV13 to TRBJ2-7; 9 nucleotides line up with TRBD2. This clonotype originated in an adult who received the MenACWY meningococcal vaccine as a control. The source was peripheral blood, collected 28 days after the second dose of the MenACWY control vaccine. The CDR3 spells CASSLARGRASYEQYF. CDR3 in DNA: TGTGCCAGCAGCTTAGCTCGCGGGAGGGCCTCGTACGAGCAGTACTTC. Full variable domain (rest looked up from reference TRBV13 and TRBJ2-7): AAGVIQSPRHLIKEKRETATLKCYPIPRHDTVYWYQQGPGQDPQFLISFYEKMQSDKGSIPDRFSAQQFSDYHSELNMSSLELGDSALYFCASSLARGRASYEQYFGPGTRLTVT.